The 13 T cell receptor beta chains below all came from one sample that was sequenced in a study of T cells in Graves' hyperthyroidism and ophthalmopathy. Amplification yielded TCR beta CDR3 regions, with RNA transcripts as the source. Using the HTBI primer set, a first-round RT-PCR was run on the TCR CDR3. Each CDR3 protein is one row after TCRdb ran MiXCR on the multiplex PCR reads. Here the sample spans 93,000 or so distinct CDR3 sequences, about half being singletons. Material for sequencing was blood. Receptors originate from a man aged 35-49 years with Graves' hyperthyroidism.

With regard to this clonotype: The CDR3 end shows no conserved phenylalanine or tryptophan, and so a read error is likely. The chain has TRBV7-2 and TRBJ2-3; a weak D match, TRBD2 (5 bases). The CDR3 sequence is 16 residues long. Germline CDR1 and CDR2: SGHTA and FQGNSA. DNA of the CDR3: TGCGCCAGCAGCTTAATGTTGCTAGCTGGTAGTGATACGCAGTATTCT. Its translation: CASSLMLLAGSDTQYS.

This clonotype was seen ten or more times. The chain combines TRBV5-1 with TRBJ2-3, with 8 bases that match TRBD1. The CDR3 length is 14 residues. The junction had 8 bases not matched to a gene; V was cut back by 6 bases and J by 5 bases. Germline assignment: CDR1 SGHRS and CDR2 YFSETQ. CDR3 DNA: TGCGCCAGCAAGGCAGGGGGCACCGGAGATACGCAGTATTTT. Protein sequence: CASKAGGTGDTQYF. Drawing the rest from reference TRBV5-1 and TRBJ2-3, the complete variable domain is KAGVTQTPRYLIKTRGQQVTLSCSPISGHRSVSWYQQTPGQGLQFLFEYFSETQRNKGNFPGRFSGRQFSNSRSEMNVSTLELGDSALYLCASKAGGTGDTQYFGPGTRLTVL.

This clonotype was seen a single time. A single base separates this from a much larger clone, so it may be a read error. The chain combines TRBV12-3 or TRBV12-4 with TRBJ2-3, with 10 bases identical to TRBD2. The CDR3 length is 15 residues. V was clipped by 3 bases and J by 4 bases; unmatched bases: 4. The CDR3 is CASSFSSGGPDTQYF. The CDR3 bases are TGTGCCAGCAGTTTTTCTAGCGGGGGTCCAGATACGCAGTATTTT.

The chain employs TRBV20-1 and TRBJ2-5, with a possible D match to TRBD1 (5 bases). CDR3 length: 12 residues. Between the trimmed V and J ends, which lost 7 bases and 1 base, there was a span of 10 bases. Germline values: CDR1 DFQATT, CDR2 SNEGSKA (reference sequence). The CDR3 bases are TGCAGTGGTTCTAGGGGCCAAGAGACCCAGTACTTC. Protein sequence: CSGSRGQETQYF.

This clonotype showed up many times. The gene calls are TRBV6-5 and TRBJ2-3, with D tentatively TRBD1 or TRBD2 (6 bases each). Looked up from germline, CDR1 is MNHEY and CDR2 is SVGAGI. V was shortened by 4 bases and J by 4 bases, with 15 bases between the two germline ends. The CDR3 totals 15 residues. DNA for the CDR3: TGTGCCAGCAGTTTGAATTTAGGGGGGCCAGATACGCAGTATTTT. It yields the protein CASSLNLGGPDTQYF.

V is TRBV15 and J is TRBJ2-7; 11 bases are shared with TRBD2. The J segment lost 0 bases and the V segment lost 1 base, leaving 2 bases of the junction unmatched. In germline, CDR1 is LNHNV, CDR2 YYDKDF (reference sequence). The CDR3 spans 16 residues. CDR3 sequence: CATSRGTSGHSYEQYF. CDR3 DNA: TGTGCCACCAGCAGAGGGACTAGCGGGCACTCCTACGAGCAGTACTTC.

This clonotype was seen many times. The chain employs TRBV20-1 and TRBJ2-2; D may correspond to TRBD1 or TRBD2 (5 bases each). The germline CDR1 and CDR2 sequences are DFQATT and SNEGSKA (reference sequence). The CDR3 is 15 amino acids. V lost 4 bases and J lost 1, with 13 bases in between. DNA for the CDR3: TGCAGTGCTAACAATCCGGGACGGAACACCGGGGAGCTGTTTTTT. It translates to CSANNPGRNTGELFF.

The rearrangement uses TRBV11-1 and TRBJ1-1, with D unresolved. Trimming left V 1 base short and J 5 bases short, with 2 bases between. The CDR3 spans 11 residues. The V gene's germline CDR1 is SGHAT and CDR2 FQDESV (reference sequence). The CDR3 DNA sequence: TGTGCCAGCAGCTTAGTGACTGAAGCTTTCTTT. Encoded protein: CASSLVTEAFF.

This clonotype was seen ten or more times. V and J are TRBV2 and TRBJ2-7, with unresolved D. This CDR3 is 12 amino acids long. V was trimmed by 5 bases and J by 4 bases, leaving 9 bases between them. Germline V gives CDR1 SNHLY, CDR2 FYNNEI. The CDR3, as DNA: TGTGCCAGCAGTACGAGGTTTTACGAGCAGTACTTC. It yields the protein CASSTRFYEQYF.

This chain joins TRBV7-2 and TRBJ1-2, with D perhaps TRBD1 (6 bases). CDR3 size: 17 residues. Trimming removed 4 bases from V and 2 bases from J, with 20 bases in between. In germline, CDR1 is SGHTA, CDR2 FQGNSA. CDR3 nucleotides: TGTGCCAGCAGCTGGGTAAGCGGGGGGGACAAAAACTATGGCTACACCTTC. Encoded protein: CASSWVSGGDKNYGYTF.

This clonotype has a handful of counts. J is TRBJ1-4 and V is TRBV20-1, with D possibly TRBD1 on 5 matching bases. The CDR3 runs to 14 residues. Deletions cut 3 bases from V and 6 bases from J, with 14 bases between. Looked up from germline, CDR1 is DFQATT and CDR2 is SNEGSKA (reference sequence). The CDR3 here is CSARGVSGDEKLFF. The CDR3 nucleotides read TGCAGTGCTAGGGGGGTTAGCGGGGATGAAAAACTGTTTTTT.

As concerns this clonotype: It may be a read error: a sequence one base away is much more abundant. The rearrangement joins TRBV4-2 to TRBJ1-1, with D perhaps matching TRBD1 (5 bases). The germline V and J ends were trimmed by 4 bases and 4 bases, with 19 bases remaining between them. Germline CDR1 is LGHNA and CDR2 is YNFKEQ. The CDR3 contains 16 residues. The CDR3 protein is CASSPRQQLQSTEAFF. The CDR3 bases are TGTGCCAGCAGCCCCCGACAGCAACTTCAGAGCACTGAAGCTTTCTTT.

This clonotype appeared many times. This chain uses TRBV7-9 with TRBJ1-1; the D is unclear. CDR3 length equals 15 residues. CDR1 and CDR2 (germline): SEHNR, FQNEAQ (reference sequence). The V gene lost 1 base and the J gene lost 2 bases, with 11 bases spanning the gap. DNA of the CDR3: TGTGCCAGCAGCTTAGTATCGACGCCAAACACTGAAGCTTTCTTT. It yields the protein CASSLVSTPNTEAFF.